The rows below give T cell receptor beta chains drawn from one sample of a study of cytomegalovirus exposure and HLA in healthy donors. Assay: immunoSEQ multiplex PCR; the TCRdb copy retains only in-frame clones and omits some. In the table there are about 110,000 clones, more than 90% of which are singletons. Sequencing input: PBMCs. These receptors were collected from a woman aged 18-35 years in good health and CMV-seronegative. Each CDR3 is given without its conserved first and last residue. For some rows the clone size is stated as once, few or many, or as a class when expanded; others skip it.

TRBV19 | NA | ASRPPTGGGGYGYT
TRBV6-6 | NA | ASSNDRGQKAF
TRBV4-3 | NA | ASSQREADTQY
TRBV7-9 | NA | ASSLTGHYEQY
TRBV7-9 | once | ASSPPMNPYEQY
TRBV7-2 | NA | ASSARGLAGGDTQY
TRBV5-6 | NA | ASRNRGQGLEQY
TRBV5-4 | NA | ASSSQVSYNEQF
TRBV7-2 | NA | ASSLGGTAYGYT
TRBV27 | NA | ASSRRTYSTDTQY
TRBV5-1 | NA | ASRATGTGGYGYT
TRBV10-2 | NA | ASRLAGAEGTQY
TRBV19 | NA | ASSPSWEIGLGEKLF
TRBV27 | NA | ASSLSGSNSPLH
TRBV28 | NA | ASERGSYEQY
TRBV28 | NA | ASSRGGLYEQY
TRBV28 | NA | ASSPAGAYYEQY
TRBV5-1 | NA | ASSLAVDYQETQY
TRBV19 | NA | ASSRGTGGELF